This TCR beta chain was found in a study of CD8 T cells in Susac syndrome. CDR3 size: 16 residues. Trimming at V came to 1 base and at J to 1 base, leaving 3 bases not matched to a gene. The germline V gene has CDR1 SGHVS and CDR2 FQNEAQ. cDNA came from around 0.5 to 1 ug RNA primed by random hexamers. Across 54 Vbeta and 13 Jbeta, TCR beta CDR3 was amplified with immunoSEQ multiplex PCR. TCRdb re-called the immunoSEQ multiplex PCR reads with MiXCR, one entry per CDR3 protein. The profile covers 150,000 to 200,000 distinct CDR3 sequences, with roughly 95% appearing a single time and around 0.13% taken by the ten largest.

This chain uses TRBV7-8 with TRBJ2-5, with 10 nucleotides matching TRBD2. This sequence originates from a human donor in good health. Material: CD4+ T cells from PBMCs. CDR3 DNA: TGTGCCAGCAGCTTAGGTATAGCGGGGGGCCAAGAGACCCAGTACTTC. Translated, it gives CASSLGIAGGQETQYF.